The clone carrying this T cell receptor beta chain was observed many times. TCRdb reprocessed the reads via MiXCR and lists one record per CDR3 protein. The sample yields about 600,000 distinct CDR3 sequences, roughly 26% seen once. The data stem from a study of T cell repertoires in cytomegalovirus infection. Germline CDR1 and CDR2: ENHRY and SYGVKD. V shed 3 bases and J shed 6 bases, with 14 bases lying between them. The CDR3 is 14 residues long. This TCR was sampled from a human donor in good health (CMV status not recorded). Some clones in this sample may be carry-over from other donors' samples. V and J are TRBV10-3 and TRBJ1-1; D uncertain. Source material: CD8+ T cells from PBMCs. CDR3: CAISEPRFDAEAFF. The CDR3 DNA sequence: TGTGCCATCAGTGAACCCAGGTTTGACGCTGAAGCTTTCTTT.